This is a list of T cell receptor beta chains from one sample in a study of cytomegalovirus exposure and HLA in healthy donors. Assay used: immunoSEQ multiplex PCR; TCRdb lists only in-frame clones, some missing. This sample yields fewer than 140,000 clones, of which 60% to 80% are seen a single time; 0.79% belongs to the top ten. Material: PBMCs. These receptors all stem from a boy aged 5-17 years in good health and CMV-seronegative. Each CDR3 is given without its conserved first and last residue. The D gene is left open where the match is weak. Not all rows give a size; the values are once, few, many and, for expanded clones, a class.

v_call	d_call	clone_size	j_call	cdr3_length	cdr3_aa
TRBV2	-	-	TRBJ1-5	12	ASNDGGLVQPQH
TRBV27	-	few	TRBJ2-2	11	ASSAWTAGELF
TRBV30	-	-	TRBJ1-2	11	AWSGPSNYGYT
TRBV10-3	TRBD2	-	TRBJ2-3	11	ATLAENTDTQY
TRBV7-2	TRBD2	-	TRBJ2-7	14	ASSVGLAGSSYEQY
TRBV5-1	TRBD1	-	TRBJ2-5	14	ASSPGQGAAQETQY
TRBV11-3	-	-	TRBJ2-3	13	ASSLDGKRADTQY
TRBV4-1	-	once	TRBJ1-2	14	ASSPTLTGYNYGYT
TRBV6-5	-	-	TRBJ2-7	12	ASSYSIRGNEQY
TRBV5-4	TRBD1	-	TRBJ1-1	12	ASSLAGTGTEAF
TRBV11-3	-	-	TRBJ2-7	10	ASSSRQVSRY
TRBV5-1	TRBD2	-	TRBJ2-7	12	ASSSGLVGNEQY
TRBV10-3	TRBD1	-	TRBJ1-5	13	ATDGTGVSNQPQH
TRBV28	-	-	TRBJ2-2	13	ASSLSPPGTGELF
TRBV18	-	few	TRBJ1-3	14	ASSPLRGFSGNTIY
TRBV29-1	TRBD2	once	TRBJ2-7	12	SVPSGGPVGEQY
TRBV5-1	TRBD1	once	TRBJ2-4	15	ASSLTGQGEAGDIQY
TRBV27	-	once	TRBJ2-7	14	ASSFGAGTPQNEQY
TRBV7-2	-	-	TRBJ1-1	11	ASSGQLNTEAF
TRBV30	-	few	TRBJ1-5	12	AWSRAGWNQPQH
TRBV19	TRBD2	-	TRBJ2-3	15	ASSIQASGGDTDTQY
TRBV6-1	-	-	TRBJ2-5	13	ASRRTHGYQETQY